Listed below are T cell receptor beta chains from one sample, sequenced in a study of OX40 agonist ivuxolimab in advanced cancers. Method: immunoSEQ multiplex PCR; TCRdb's copy keeps in-frame clones and lacks some. The data contain 55,000 to 70,000 clones, 86% of them singletons. Material: CD4+ or CD8+ T cells sorted from blood, obtained in a trial of the OX40 agonist ivuxolimab. The receptors here all came from an adult with an advanced solid tumor such as melanoma, head and neck, liver or kidney cancer. CDR3s include the opening cysteine and the closing phenylalanine or tryptophan. The order of the fields is J gene, V gene, D gene, clone size, CDR3 protein, CDR3 DNA. D genes are given only for firm matches. Clone size, where shown, is once, few, many, or a class for clones that have expanded.

J gene: TRBJ1-1; V gene: TRBV10-2; D gene: -; clone size: -; CDR3 protein: CASSESRLSGARTEAFF; CDR3 DNA: TGCGCCAGCAGTGAGTCGAGGCTCTCGGGGGCGCGGACTGAAGCTTTCTTT
J gene: TRBJ2-7; V gene: TRBV5-8; D gene: -; clone size: -; CDR3 protein: CASSFSGSGRGYEQYF; CDR3 DNA: TGTGCCAGCAGCTTTTCCGGGTCGGGCAGGGGCTACGAGCAGTACTTC
J gene: TRBJ2-1; V gene: TRBV6-5; D gene: TRBD1; clone size: -; CDR3 protein: CASSNGQGKFF; CDR3 DNA: TGTGCCAGCAGTAATGGACAGGGAAAGTTCTTC
J gene: TRBJ2-1; V gene: TRBV28; D gene: TRBD1; clone size: once; CDR3 protein: CASSYPWDRGSEQFF; CDR3 DNA: TGTGCCAGCAGCTATCCGTGGGACAGGGGATCTGAGCAGTTCTTC
J gene: TRBJ1-2; V gene: TRBV29-1; D gene: -; clone size: -; CDR3 protein: CSVEGLGGGNYGYTF; CDR3 DNA: TGCAGCGTTGAGGGGCTGGGGGGCGGTAACTATGGCTACACCTTC
J gene: TRBJ2-1; V gene: TRBV7-9; D gene: TRBD1; clone size: -; CDR3 protein: CASSLEKKTGETLNEQFF; CDR3 DNA: TGTGCCAGCAGCTTAGAAAAAAAGACAGGGGAAACCCTCAATGAGCAGTTCTTC
J gene: TRBJ2-6; V gene: TRBV7-8; D gene: -; clone size: -; CDR3 protein: CASSPRDGSGANVLTF; CDR3 DNA: TGTGCCAGCAGCCCTCGTGACGGCTCTGGGGCCAACGTCCTGACTTTC
J gene: TRBJ2-1; V gene: TRBV7-9; D gene: TRBD1; clone size: once; CDR3 protein: CASTRTGFVSSYNEQFF; CDR3 DNA: TGTGCCAGCACCAGGACAGGTTTTGTTAGCTCCTACAATGAGCAGTTCTTC
J gene: TRBJ2-3; V gene: TRBV6-1; D gene: -; clone size: -; CDR3 protein: CASSEGDTDTQYF; CDR3 DNA: TGTGCCAGCAGTGAAGGGGACACAGATACGCAGTATTTT
J gene: TRBJ1-5; V gene: TRBV7-9; D gene: -; clone size: -; CDR3 protein: CASSAVGNQPQHF; CDR3 DNA: TGTGCCAGCAGCGCGGTCGGCAATCAGCCCCAGCATTTT
J gene: TRBJ2-3; V gene: TRBV6-5; D gene: -; clone size: once; CDR3 protein: CASSSNSRGSTDTQYF; CDR3 DNA: TGTGCCAGCAGTTCTAATAGCAGAGGTAGCACAGATACGCAGTATTTT
J gene: TRBJ2-6; V gene: TRBV7-9; D gene: TRBD2; clone size: -; CDR3 protein: CASSPPTRGGGWANVLTF; CDR3 DNA: TGTGCCAGCAGCCCCCCCACGCGGGGCGGGGGGTGGGCCAACGTCCTGACTTTC
J gene: TRBJ2-7; V gene: TRBV7-3; D gene: -; clone size: -; CDR3 protein: CASNPRDRGGYEQYF; CDR3 DNA: TGTGCCAGCAACCCAAGGGACAGAGGAGGGTACGAGCAGTACTTC
J gene: TRBJ1-5; V gene: TRBV7-2; D gene: -; clone size: -; CDR3 protein: CASSLVISSNQPQHF; CDR3 DNA: TGTGCCAGCAGCTTAGTCATCAGTAGCAATCAGCCCCAGCATTTT
J gene: TRBJ1-5; V gene: TRBV28; D gene: -; clone size: -; CDR3 protein: CASSLNPGLGQPQHF; CDR3 DNA: TGTGCCAGCAGTTTAAATCCAGGCCTGGGTCAGCCCCAGCATTTT
J gene: TRBJ1-2; V gene: TRBV6-1; D gene: -; clone size: -; CDR3 protein: CASSESLQVNYGYTF; CDR3 DNA: TGTGCCAGCAGTGAAAGTCTACAGGTGAACTATGGCTACACCTTC
J gene: TRBJ2-7; V gene: TRBV5-4; D gene: -; clone size: few; CDR3 protein: CASSPRGQGVSYEQYF; CDR3 DNA: TGTGCCAGCAGCCCCCGGGGGCAGGGGGTATCCTACGAGCAGTACTTC
J gene: TRBJ2-1; V gene: TRBV6-5; D gene: TRBD1; clone size: -; CDR3 protein: CASMDRGSYNEQFF; CDR3 DNA: TGTGCCAGCATGGACAGGGGCTCCTACAATGAGCAGTTCTTC
J gene: TRBJ2-3; V gene: TRBV5-1; D gene: -; clone size: -; CDR3 protein: CASSLSGGKTDTQYF; CDR3 DNA: TGCGCCAGCAGCTTGTCGGGCGGGAAAACAGATACGCAGTATTTT
J gene: TRBJ2-5; V gene: TRBV15; D gene: TRBD1; clone size: -; CDR3 protein: CATSRIRDRDPPHF; CDR3 DNA: TGTGCCACCAGCAGAATCCGAGACAGGGACCCCCCACACTTC
J gene: TRBJ2-6; V gene: TRBV28; D gene: -; clone size: -; CDR3 protein: CASLSSWGSGANVLTF; CDR3 DNA: TGTGCCAGCCTTTCCTCCTGGGGCTCTGGGGCCAACGTCCTGACTTTC
J gene: TRBJ1-3; V gene: TRBV19; D gene: -; clone size: -; CDR3 protein: CASTIKFGAFSGNTIYF; CDR3 DNA: TGTGCCAGTACCATTAAGTTTGGGGCCTTCTCTGGAAACACCATATATTTT
J gene: TRBJ2-7; V gene: TRBV28; D gene: TRBD1; clone size: -; CDR3 protein: CASSPGTGYNEQYF; CDR3 DNA: TGTGCCAGCAGTCCCGGGACAGGGTACAACGAGCAGTACTTC
J gene: TRBJ2-7; V gene: TRBV7-8; D gene: TRBD2; clone size: -; CDR3 protein: CASSKGGLAGLDYEQYF; CDR3 DNA: TGTGCCAGCAGCAAGGGAGGTCTAGCGGGGCTCGACTACGAGCAGTACTTC
J gene: TRBJ2-7; V gene: TRBV30; D gene: TRBD2; clone size: -; CDR3 protein: CAWRVQAGPSYEQYF; CDR3 DNA: TGTGCCTGGAGAGTTCAAGCGGGACCCTCCTACGAGCAGTACTTC
J gene: TRBJ2-5; V gene: TRBV6-5; D gene: -; clone size: -; CDR3 protein: CASSYGGVETQYF; CDR3 DNA: TGTGCCAGCAGTTACGGTGGGGTTGAGACCCAGTACTTC
J gene: TRBJ2-1; V gene: TRBV2; D gene: TRBD2; clone size: -; CDR3 protein: CASTLAERLGEQFF; CDR3 DNA: TGTGCCAGCACACTAGCGGAGCGCCTCGGGGAGCAGTTCTTC
J gene: TRBJ2-7; V gene: TRBV4-1; D gene: TRBD2; clone size: -; CDR3 protein: CASSQFIAGASYEQYF; CDR3 DNA: TGCGCCAGCAGCCAATTTATAGCGGGGGCGAGCTACGAGCAGTACTTC
J gene: TRBJ2-7; V gene: TRBV18; D gene: TRBD2; clone size: -; CDR3 protein: CASSPTSGSYEQYF; CDR3 DNA: TGTGCCAGCTCACCGACTAGCGGTTCCTACGAGCAGTACTTC
J gene: TRBJ1-5; V gene: TRBV4-1; D gene: -; clone size: -; CDR3 protein: CASSQEIPPGSNQPQHF; CDR3 DNA: TGCGCCAGCAGCCAAGAAATCCCGCCCGGTAGCAATCAGCCCCAGCATTTT
J gene: TRBJ2-5; V gene: TRBV4-1; D gene: TRBD2; clone size: -; CDR3 protein: CASSRSGSRGETQYF; CDR3 DNA: TGCGCCAGCAGCCGTAGCGGGAGTAGGGGAGAGACCCAGTACTTC
J gene: TRBJ2-1; V gene: TRBV6-1; D gene: -; clone size: -; CDR3 protein: CASSEEVRMKRGNEQFF; CDR3 DNA: TGTGCCAGCAGTGAAGAGGTCAGGATGAAAAGAGGCAATGAGCAGTTCTTC
J gene: TRBJ1-2; V gene: TRBV6-1; D gene: -; clone size: -; CDR3 protein: CASSEAVGTRDYGYTF; CDR3 DNA: TGTGCCAGCAGTGAAGCAGTCGGCACGCGGGACTATGGCTACACCTTC
J gene: TRBJ2-2; V gene: TRBV7-6; D gene: -; clone size: -; CDR3 protein: CASSLTRGTGELFF; CDR3 DNA: TGTGCCAGCAGCTTAACAAGGGGGACCGGGGAGCTGTTTTTT
J gene: TRBJ2-3; V gene: TRBV14; D gene: -; clone size: -; CDR3 protein: CASSQDRSSGGPGDTQYF; CDR3 DNA: TGTGCCAGCAGCCAAGACCGGAGTAGTGGGGGGCCTGGAGATACGCAGTATTTT
J gene: TRBJ1-5; V gene: TRBV10-3; D gene: -; clone size: -; CDR3 protein: CAISAAKFQPQHF; CDR3 DNA: TGTGCCATCAGTGCCGCGAAGTTTCAGCCCCAGCATTTT
J gene: TRBJ2-2; V gene: TRBV5-4; D gene: -; clone size: -; CDR3 protein: CASSVDAKLTGELFF; CDR3 DNA: TGTGCCAGCAGCGTGGACGCCAAGCTTACCGGGGAGCTGTTTTTT
J gene: TRBJ2-3; V gene: TRBV7-8; D gene: TRBD2; clone size: -; CDR3 protein: CASRKRRGGTDTQYF; CDR3 DNA: TGTGCCAGCAGAAAAAGGCGGGGGGGCACAGATACGCAGTATTTT
J gene: TRBJ2-2; V gene: TRBV7-8; D gene: -; clone size: -; CDR3 protein: CASSYDSAGELFF; CDR3 DNA: TGTGCCAGCAGTTATGACAGTGCCGGGGAGCTGTTTTTT
J gene: TRBJ2-4; V gene: TRBV28; D gene: TRBD1; clone size: few; CDR3 protein: CASSSGQGTRNIQYF; CDR3 DNA: TGTGCCAGCAGTTCCGGACAGGGGACGAGAAACATTCAGTACTTC
J gene: TRBJ1-1; V gene: TRBV5-3; D gene: -; clone size: medium-sized; CDR3 protein: CARSLDHKAGNTEAFF; CDR3 DNA: TGTGCCAGAAGCTTGGACCACAAGGCCGGTAACACTGAAGCTTTCTTT
J gene: TRBJ1-5; V gene: TRBV5-6; D gene: -; clone size: -; CDR3 protein: CASSFGGLYSNQPQHF; CDR3 DNA: TGTGCCAGCAGCTTTGGAGGACTGTATAGCAATCAGCCCCAGCATTTT
J gene: TRBJ1-2; V gene: TRBV2; D gene: TRBD1; clone size: -; CDR3 protein: CASSDPGQIYGYTF; CDR3 DNA: TGTGCCAGCAGTGACCCGGGACAGATCTATGGCTACACCTTC
J gene: TRBJ2-7; V gene: TRBV18; D gene: -; clone size: -; CDR3 protein: CASSQTRGVDWEQYF; CDR3 DNA: TGTGCCAGCTCACAAACACGCGGGGTCGACTGGGAGCAGTACTTC
J gene: TRBJ2-3; V gene: TRBV7-2; D gene: TRBD2; clone size: -; CDR3 protein: CASSSFGGGGNMDTQYF; CDR3 DNA: TGTGCCAGCAGCTCTTTTGGCGGGGGGGGCAACATGGATACGCAGTATTTT
J gene: TRBJ1-6; V gene: TRBV7-6; D gene: -; clone size: -; CDR3 protein: CASSTTTGWNSPLHF; CDR3 DNA: TGTGCCAGCAGCACTACAACAGGGTGGAATTCACCCCTCCACTTT
J gene: TRBJ1-2; V gene: TRBV4-2; D gene: -; clone size: -; CDR3 protein: CASSLRGSDGYTF; CDR3 DNA: TGTGCCAGCAGCCTCCGGGGATCCGATGGCTACACCTTC
J gene: TRBJ1-4; V gene: TRBV10-3; D gene: TRBD1; clone size: -; CDR3 protein: CAIRKGTGRNEKLFF; CDR3 DNA: TGTGCCATCCGGAAGGGGACAGGGAGGAATGAAAAACTGTTTTTT
J gene: TRBJ2-7; V gene: TRBV6-1; D gene: TRBD2; clone size: -; CDR3 protein: CASSAGVRRSYEQYF; CDR3 DNA: TGTGCCAGCAGCGCGGGGGTGAGGCGGTCCTACGAGCAGTACTTC
J gene: TRBJ2-2; V gene: TRBV10-3; D gene: TRBD2; clone size: -; CDR3 protein: CAIRGLAGGYTGELFF; CDR3 DNA: TGTGCCATCAGGGGACTAGCGGGAGGTTACACCGGGGAGCTGTTTTTT
J gene: TRBJ2-5; V gene: TRBV20-1; D gene: TRBD1; clone size: -; CDR3 protein: CSAGQGETQYF; CDR3 DNA: TGCAGTGCCGGACAGGGAGAGACCCAGTACTTC
J gene: TRBJ2-2; V gene: TRBV5-6; D gene: TRBD1; clone size: -; CDR3 protein: CASSVDPDRGRVNTGELFF; CDR3 DNA: TGTGCCAGCAGCGTCGACCCCGACAGGGGGCGCGTGAACACCGGGGAGCTGTTTTTT